This T cell receptor (beta chain) was sequenced for a study of CD8 T cells in Susac syndrome. General study results and limits: Individuals included in the TCR sequencing and HLA analysis were acknowledged by the study to be relatively few in number.

About 0.5 to 1 ug RNA was reverse transcribed with random hexamers. A multiplex approach, immunoSEQ multiplex PCR, amplified TCR beta CDR3 across 54 Vbeta and 13 Jbeta. MiXCR was run by TCRdb on the immunoSEQ multiplex PCR reads, yielding one entry per CDR3 protein. The sample shows about 280,000 distinct CDR3 sequences, about 85% of them seen only once. Sequencing of TCR beta was undertaken in CD8+ and CD4+ T cells derived from blood. The multiple sclerosis controls consisted of treatment-naive patients with relapsing-remitting disease, either stable or active. CDR3 length: 12 residues. CDR1 and CDR2 (germline): SQVTM, ANQGSEA. The germline V and J ends were trimmed by 3 bases and 7 bases, with 10 bases remaining between them. Comments on this clonotype: The antigen is unknown.

Sequencing input: CD8+ T cells from PBMCs. This TCR was recovered from a human donor with multiple sclerosis. This chain joins TRBV29-1 and TRBJ2-1, with a weak D call TRBD1 (6 bases). CDR3 residues: CSVDWGRNEQFF. In DNA, the CDR3 is TGCAGCGTTGATTGGGGGCGGAATGAGCAGTTCTTC.